This paragraph covers one T cell receptor (beta chain) sequence. What this receptor recognizes is not known. It has no much larger one-base neighbor in the sample; base qualities were not kept. The data are from a study of blood T cell repertoires in COVID-19 (dated by TCRdb to between 2020 and 2021). At the level of the whole study: Collaborator samples came from the United States, Italy and Spain and covered acute and convalescent phases of COVID-19. The prospective study material was composed of cDNA or gDNA derived from T cells, B-cell-depleted T cells, or PBMCs. The dataset comprised deeply sampled blood TCRbeta repertoires from subjects exposed to, actively infected with, or recovered from COVID-19. The repertoires were released in a freely available public database intended as a resource for research on the immune response to SARS-CoV-2. The samples were drawn from the first 160 participants of the ongoing ImmuneRACE study and from roughly 1,300 subjects provided by 6 global collaborators. The sample metadata nearly always contained a de-identified subject ID, COVID-19 status, age in years and sex. Where HLA class I and class II types were available, the types were taken from metadata supplied by the sample provider, not from assay-based typing.

The immunoSEQ Assay, a bias-controlled multiplex PCR, was used to amplify TCRbeta CDR3 regions from genomic DNA. Processing in the source paper ran as follows. The number of nucleated cells in each sample was estimated by amplification of reference gene primers within the assay. Sequence reads were collapsed and filtered to measure the absolute abundance of every unique TCRbeta CDR3 rearrangement. For each sample, productive Simpson clonality was calculated as the square root of Simpson's diversity index across productive rearrangements. As stored in TCRdb, this immuneACCESS dataset retains in-frame rearrangements with V and J assigned. A fraction of the clones does not appear; measured against another copy, unresolved V genes explain less than half of the discrepancy, and the remainder lacks a known reason. The DNA was the basis for D and trimming; V, J and clone size are from that table. The sample table holds approximately 100,000 clones, of which around 88% were seen once. Around 3.5% of the sample rests with the top ten.

What the authors observed across the whole study: Clinical and demographic metadata were provided uncurated, with the amount varying by source and participant.

Whole blood was collected in K2EDTA tubes by collaborating institutions according to the institutions' own protocols. Collaborator samples were shipped for TCRbeta analysis as frozen whole blood, isolated PBMCs, or DNA extracted from either sample type. The CDR3 covers 16 residues, taking in both the cysteine and the phenylalanine. Kept here is only the CDR3 DNA, which spans 48 bases and is read in frame from base 1. The germline V gene provides CDR1 MNHNS and CDR2 SASEGT. The V and J ends are trimmed by 4 bases and 0 bases, leaving 14 bases between them. Sequenced input: peripheral blood. The source is a human donor in a cohort sampled during active COVID-19. The rearrangement combines TRBV6-1 with TRBJ2-3; perhaps TRBD2 is the D gene, with 6 bases matching. The CDR3 here reads CASSAFGGVSTDTQYF. The nucleotides are TGTGCCAGCAGTGCGTTCGGCGGGGTCAGCACAGATACGCAGTATTTT.